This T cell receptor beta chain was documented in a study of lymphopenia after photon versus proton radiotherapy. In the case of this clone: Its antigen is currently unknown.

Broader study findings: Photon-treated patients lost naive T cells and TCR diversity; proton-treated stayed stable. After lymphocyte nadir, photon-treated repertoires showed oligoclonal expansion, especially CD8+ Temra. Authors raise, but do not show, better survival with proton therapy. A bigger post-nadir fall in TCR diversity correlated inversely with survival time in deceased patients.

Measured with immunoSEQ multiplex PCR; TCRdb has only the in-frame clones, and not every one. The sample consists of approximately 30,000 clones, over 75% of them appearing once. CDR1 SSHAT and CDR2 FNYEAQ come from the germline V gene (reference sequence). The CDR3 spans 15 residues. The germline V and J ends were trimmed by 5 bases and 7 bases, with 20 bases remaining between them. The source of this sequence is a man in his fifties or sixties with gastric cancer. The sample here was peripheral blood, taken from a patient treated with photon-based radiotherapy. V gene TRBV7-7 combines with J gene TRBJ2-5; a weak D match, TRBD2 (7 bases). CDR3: CASSKGGLVPGTQYF. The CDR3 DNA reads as TGTGCCAGCAGCAAGGGGGGGTTAGTCCCGGGGACCCAGTACTTC.